This T cell receptor (beta chain) came from a study of T cells in Graves' hyperthyroidism and ophthalmopathy. Findings of the study overall: Ophthalmopathy got predicted by the model a median around six months before its onset. Most thyroid clonotypes with frequency above 0.001 were detected in blood.

Thyroid ultrasound, orbital computed tomography, clinical symptoms, and serum thyroxine and TRAb underpinned diagnoses. Fresh peripheral blood, 10 ml, was the source of the PBMCs. TCR beta CDR3 region amplification was performed from RNA transcripts. An initial round of RT-PCR targeting the TCR CDR3 relied on the HTBI primer set. TCRdb re-called the multiplex PCR reads with MiXCR, one entry per CDR3 protein. The sample yields roughly 570,000 distinct CDR3 sequences, 15% to 18% seen once. With respect to this clonotype: Its cognate antigen is unknown.

Sequenced sample: blood. This sequence was found in a woman in her 30s with Graves' hyperthyroidism.

CDR3 DNA sequence: TGCGCCAGCAGGCCGGGACAACTCACAGATACGCAGTATTTT. It yields the protein CASRPGQLTDTQYF. The chain is built from TRBV5-1 and TRBJ2-3; possibly TRBD1 for D (6 bases). The V end lost 5 bases, the J end lost 2 bases, and 12 bases lay between the germline ends. The CDR3 is made up of 14 amino acids. The germline V gene has CDR1 SGHRS and CDR2 YFSETQ.